The clone carrying this TCR beta chain was counted many times. The data belong to a study of T cells after yellow fever vaccination. The overall study: Fractions containing few cells were prepared with SMART-Seq v4 Ultra Low Input.

In making TCR cDNA, 5'RACE template switching added a universal primer site and UMIs to it. TCRdb processed the 5' RACE reads anew with MiXCR; each CDR3 protein has one entry. The table has about 220,000 distinct CDR3 sequences, about 3% seen once. The sequencing used CD4+ T cells sorted from PBMCs, collected 10 days after the yellow fever booster vaccination. The TCR originated in a young man who received the YFV17D yellow fever vaccine.

The CDR3: CASTVPNGVTTGELFF. The CDR3 nucleotides read TGTGCCAGTACAGTACCTAACGGGGTAACCACCGGGGAGCTGTTTTTT. The J gene is TRBJ2-2, the V gene TRBV19, with D maybe TRBD2 (5 bases). CDR3 length: 16 amino acids. Germline V gene sequence: CDR1 LNHDA, CDR2 SQIVND (reference sequence). The V gene lost 7 bases and the J gene lost 4 bases, with 19 bases spanning the gap. The full variable domain, rest sourced from reference TRBV19 and TRBJ2-2, is DGGITQSPKYLFRKEGQNVTLSCEQNLNHDAMYWYRQDPGQGLRLIYYSQIVNDFQKGDIAEGYSVSREKKESFPLTVTSAQKNPTAFYLCASTVPNGVTTGELFFGEGSRLTVL.